This T cell receptor (beta chain) is drawn from a study of beta chain features in type 1 diabetes. General study results and limits: Type 1 diabetes patients had fewer VDJ junction insertions and more deletions. Across all four CD4+ subsets, people with type 1 diabetes showed modestly shorter TCRB CDR3s.

Staining for CD45RO/CCR7/CD25/CD127/CD95/CD27 allowed sorting of CD4+ naive, central memory, regulatory and stem cell-like memory cells. Sorted populations all had greater than 95% purity. This clone was seen only a few times. Antigen: not known. Isolated RNA was reverse transcribed in full, so expressed TCRB transcripts were sequenced. Data came from immunoSEQ multiplex PCR; TCRdb stores just in-frame clones and leaves some out. The sample holds about 660,000 clones, more than 13% seen once. Trimming stripped 7 bases from V and 5 bases from J, with 22 bases between. Germline V lookup: CDR1 LNHDA, CDR2 SQIVND (reference sequence). This CDR3 contains 16 residues.

The clonotype originates from a man between 18 and 29 years old with type 1 diabetes. Sequencing used naive CD4+ T cells from blood. The V call is TRBV19, the J call TRBJ2-3; the D call may be TRBD1 or TRBD2 (5 bases each). The CDR3 sequence is CASTSPGAPAKDTQYF. The CDR3 nucleotides read TGTGCCAGTACCTCCCCCGGGGCCCCGGCGAAAGATACGCAGTATTTT.